What follows are 6 T cell receptor beta chains derived from one specimen sequenced in a study of blood T cell repertoires in COVID-19. TCRdb's copy holds only in-frame clones and misses some; the assay was immunoSEQ multiplex PCR. This sample has 270,000 or so clones, with approximately 90% found just once. Sequences were obtained from PBMCs or T cells enriched from blood (not recorded which). These receptors came from a middle-aged man who had been exposed to COVID-19.

V usage is TRBV27 and J usage is TRBJ2-7, with TRBD2 as a possible D gene (6 bases). The CDR3 is 14 residues long. Germline-derived CDR1 and CDR2 are MNHEY and SMNVEV (reference sequence). Trimming took off 3 bases at V and 3 bases at J, with 12 bases between the two ends. CDR3 coding DNA: TGTGCCAGCAGTTTTTTGTGGGGGGACTACGAGCAGTACTTC. Translation: CASSFLWGDYEQYF.

This sequence joins TRBV2 and TRBJ1-5, with 7 bases matching TRBD1. The CDR3 is 14 residues long. CDR1 and CDR2 (germline): SNHLY, FYNNEI. Unmatched junction bases numbered 6, after V lost 6 bases and J lost 4 bases. This CDR3 reads CASSRRQGNQPQHF. The CDR3 DNA reads as TGTGCCAGCAGCCGCAGACAGGGAAATCAGCCCCAGCATTTT.

The table lists this clone with a count of one. V gene TRBV9 combines with J gene TRBJ1-1; weak D call: TRBD1 (6 bases). Germline V gives CDR1 SGDLS, CDR2 YYNGEE. V shed 0 bases and J shed 4 bases, with 10 bases lying between them. This CDR3 has 14 amino acids. This CDR3 reads CASSVDQGPTEAFF. The CDR3, as DNA: TGTGCCAGCAGCGTAGATCAGGGGCCCACTGAAGCTTTCTTT.

The CDR3 is CASSEGTTGEGYTF. The DNA for the CDR3 is TGTGCCAGCAGTGAAGGTACGACAGGGGAAGGCTACACCTTC. The chain links TRBV2 to TRBJ1-2, with TRBD1 matching 8 bases. Germline V gene data show CDR1 as SNHLY and CDR2 as FYNNEI. V shed 1 base and J 8 bases; nucleotides not matched to a gene: 6. CDR3 size: 14 residues.

This clone appeared once. The chain joins TRBV9 to TRBJ2-1; TRBD2 matches 8 bases. The junction had 16 bases not matched to a gene; V was cut back by 1 base and J by 4 bases. CDR3 length: 19 amino acids. The germline V gene has CDR1 SGDLS and CDR2 YYNGEE. DNA of the CDR3: TGTGCCAGCAGCGTACCTCACGGCCCATCCGGGACTAGTTACAATGAGCAGTTCTTC. Translation: CASSVPHGPSGTSYNEQFF.

CDR3 in amino acids: CASSKQGNTIYF. The CDR3 DNA follows: TGTGCCAGCAGTAAACAGGGAAACACCATATATTTT. The V and J genes are TRBV2 and TRBJ1-3; no clear D gene. The CDR3 consists of 12 residues. Trimming took 5 bases from V and 4 from J, leaving 6 bases between them. The germline V gene has CDR1 SNHLY and CDR2 FYNNEI.